The 7 T cell receptor beta chains reported below all come from one sample, sequenced in a study of blood T cell repertoires in COVID-19. This table comes from immunoSEQ multiplex PCR, and its TCRdb copy is limited to in-frame clones, with some not included. The sample carries about 55,000 clones, more than 80% recorded once. Sample: peripheral blood. These receptors were collected from a human donor with active COVID-19. The donor label of this sample is uncertain.

The V call is TRBV9, the J call TRBJ1-3; D unresolved. Trimming pared 4 bases from V and 4 bases from J, leaving 12 bases between. Germline assignment: CDR1 SGDLS and CDR2 YYNGEE. The CDR3 has 14 amino acids. The CDR3, as DNA: TGTGCCAGCAGCCGCCGGGATCTGGGAAACACCATATATTTT. As protein: CASSRRDLGNTIYF.

V is TRBV2 and J is TRBJ1-2; TRBD1 is a possible D gene (5 bases). CDR3 length: 12 amino acids. The germline V gene encodes CDR1 SNHLY and CDR2 FYNNEI. Trimming cost V 4 bases and J 8 bases, with 11 bases left between them. The CDR3 DNA sequence: TGTGCCAGCAGTGGGGGCCTAGGGGGCTACACCTTC. Amino acid sequence: CASSGGLGGYTF.

This chain uses TRBV7-6 with TRBJ2-3, with TRBD2 identical over 10 bases. CDR3 size: 19 residues. The J segment lost 3 bases and the V segment lost 5 bases, leaving 17 bases of the junction unmatched. CDR1 is SGHVS and CDR2 is FNYEAQ in the germline V gene. The CDR3 sequence: CASSPLGGGAGGRTDTQYF. The DNA of the CDR3 is TGTGCCAGCAGCCCCCTCGGTGGGGGAGCGGGGGGGAGGACAGATACGCAGTATTTT. Complete variable domain (other parts from reference TRBV7-6 and TRBJ2-3): GAGVSQSPRYKVTKRGQDVALRCDPISGHVSLYWYRQALGQGPEFLTYFNYEAQQDKSGLPNDRFSAERPEGSISTLTIQRTEQRDSAMYRCASSPLGGGAGGRTDTQYFGPGTRLTVL.

The chain employs TRBV2 and TRBJ1-5, with D unresolved. The V gene lost 3 bases and the J gene lost 4 bases, with 4 bases spanning the gap. Germline V gene sequence: CDR1 SNHLY, CDR2 FYNNEI. CDR3 length equals 12 residues. The CDR3 DNA reads as TGTGCCAGCAGTGACTCGAATCAGCCCCAGCATTTT. It translates to CASSDSNQPQHF. Based on the CDR3 plus reference TRBV2 and TRBJ1-5, the full variable domain is EPEVTQTPSHQVTQMGQEVILRCVPISNHLYFYWYRQILGQKVEFLVSFYNNEISEKSEIFDDQFSVERPDGSNFTLKIRSTKLEDSAMYFCASSDSNQPQHFGDGTRLSIL.

The chain couples TRBV10-3 to TRBJ1-6; 8 bases align to TRBD1. The CDR3 is 14 amino acids. Per the germline V gene, CDR1 is ENHRY and CDR2 is SYGVKD. The J segment lost 4 bases and the V segment lost 11 bases, leaving 7 bases of the junction unmatched. Here the CDR3 DNA reads TGTGCCTCCCGGGACAGGAATTATAATTCACCCCTCCACTTT. Protein: CASRDRNYNSPLHF.

This chain connects TRBV7-9 to TRBJ2-1; TRBD2 matches 7 bases. The CDR3 loop spans 19 amino acids. Germline V gives CDR1 SEHNR, CDR2 FQNEAQ (reference sequence). The V and J ends lost 5 bases and 0 bases, in that order; junction bases with no gene match: 16. CDR3 bases: TGTGCCAGCAGCGGCCCATCCTTCCGGGACTACAGCTCCTACAATGAGCAGTTCTTC. It codes for CASSGPSFRDYSSYNEQFF.

This chain connects TRBV3-1 (or the pseudogene TRBV3-2) to TRBJ2-3; 9 bases align to TRBD2. CDR3 size: 15 residues. Per the germline V gene, CDR1 is LGHDT and CDR2 is YNNKEL (reference sequence). J was trimmed by 5 bases and V by 1 base; bases with no gene match: 4. In DNA form, the CDR3 reads TGTGCCAGCAGCCAAGTACTAGCGGGCATAGATACGCAGTATTTT. This sequence encodes CASSQVLAGIDTQYF.